Reported below is one T cell receptor (beta chain). No cognate antigen has been identified for it. Base qualities were left out, and no much larger clone turns up one base away. Each collaborating institution followed its own protocols to collect whole blood in K2EDTA tubes. For TCRbeta analysis, collaborators shipped samples in one of three forms: frozen whole blood, isolated PBMCs, or DNA extracted from either of those sample types. The germline V gene gives CDR1 as SQVTM and CDR2 as ANQGSEA. From its cysteine to its phenylalanine, the CDR3 spans 15 amino acids. Only CDR3 DNA remains: 45 bases, in frame from the first base. V lost 4 bases and J lost 0 bases, and the count of bases not matched to a germline gene is 5. The data derive from a study of blood T cell repertoires in COVID-19 (dated by TCRdb to the early 2020s). About the study as a whole: Collaborator samples came from the United States, Italy and Spain and covered acute and convalescent phases of COVID-19. The material from the prospective study consisted of cDNA or gDNA derived from T cells, B-cell-depleted T cells, or PBMCs. Subjects who had been exposed to COVID-19, were actively infected with it, or had recovered from it provided the deeply sampled blood TCRbeta repertoires that made up the dataset. The repertoires were released in a freely available public database meant as a resource for research on the immune response to SARS-CoV-2. Samples came from the ongoing ImmuneRACE study (first 160 participants) plus 1,254 subjects from 6 global collaborators. Sample metadata almost always included a de-identified subject ID, COVID-19 status, age in years and sex. HLA class I and class II types, where available, came from metadata supplied by the sample provider rather than from assay-based typing.

TCRbeta CDR3 regions were amplified from genomic DNA using the immunoSEQ Assay, a bias-controlled multiplex PCR. As for how the authors treated the data: Nucleated cell counts per sample were estimated from amplification of reference gene primers within the assay. Sequence reads were collapsed and filtered to measure the absolute abundance of every unique TCRbeta CDR3 rearrangement. For each sample, productive Simpson clonality was calculated by taking the square root of Simpson's diversity index across productive rearrangements. TCRdb obtained this table from immuneACCESS and retained in-frame rearrangements with V and J assigned. These tables miss some clones; where compared with another copy, unresolved V genes account for less than half of the shortfall, and the remainder is unexplained. V and J calls and clone size come straight from that table; D and trimming were deduced from the DNA. The sample table contains some 400,000 clones; only one count was recorded for around 84% of them. The ten top clones hold more than 0.95% of the sample.

The study at large found these results: The quantity of clinical and demographic metadata differed by source and by participant and was supplied without curation.

The rearranged chain carries TRBV29-1 and TRBJ2-1; the central 8 bases match TRBD2. This TCR derives from a human donor with acute or convalescent COVID-19. The donor label of this sample is uncertain. Sequencing was done on a sample of peripheral blood. The nucleotide sequence is given as TGCAGCGTTGCGAGGGGGACTAGCTCCTACAATGAGCAGTTCTTC. Translated, this gives CSVARGTSSYNEQFF.